This entry lists 23 T cell receptor beta chains sequenced from one sample in a study of regulatory T cells in long-lasting Graves disease. Time point specified: newly diagnosed GD, antithyroid drugs for less than 3 months. The authors made the TCR library using RNA they extracted from PBMCs. Relying on iRepertoire HTBI primers and Arm-PCR of CDR3 regions, the team built TCR beta libraries. Each CDR3 protein gets one entry after TCRdb re-called the multiplex PCR reads with MiXCR. In the table there are around 250,000 distinct CDR3 sequences, approximately 20% of which are singletons. The sample consisted of peripheral blood mononuclear cells (PBMCs), taken at new diagnosis, from a patient treated with antithyroid drugs. The receptors come from a female donor with Graves disease.

This clonotype was found many times. This chain connects TRBV14 to TRBJ2-1; possibly TRBD2 for D (6 bases). Germline CDR1 and CDR2: SGHDN and FVKESK. The CDR3 is 14 amino acids. Trimming cost V 1 base and J 9 bases, with 13 bases left between them. The CDR3 region is CASSQAGSGGEQFF. CDR3 bases: TGTGCCAGCAGCCAAGCAGGTTCCGGGGGTGAGCAGTTCTTC.

Concerning this clonotype: A read error may explain this, as a much larger clone is one base away. This sequence joins TRBV6-1 and TRBJ2-5, with 13 positions matching TRBD2. CDR1 and CDR2 from the germline V gene are MNHNS and SASEGT. This CDR3 region has 17 residues. The V segment lost 8 bases and the J segment 2 bases; nucleotides outside the gene matches: 11. Written as DNA, the CDR3 is TGTGCCAGCGGTACCCTCGGACTAGCGGGAGTTCAAGAGACCCAGTACTTC. It is translated as CASGTLGLAGVQETQYF.

The V and J genes are TRBV9 and TRBJ1-6, with TRBD1 matching 7 bases. The CDR3 contains 14 residues. V lost 8 bases, J lost 8 bases, and 10 bases stayed unmatched. In germline, CDR1 is SGDLS, CDR2 YYNGEE. CDR3 sequence reads: CASSRGLRDSPLHF. The CDR3 coding sequence is TGTGCCAGTAGCAGGGGGTTAAGAGATTCACCCCTCCACTTT.

The gene calls are TRBV5-4 and TRBJ2-3, with 9 bases aligning to TRBD2. CDR1 and CDR2 (germline): SGHNT, YYREEE (reference sequence). The ends lost 0 bases at V and 4 bases at J; junction bases unmatched: 6. The CDR3 runs 16 residues. The CDR3: CASSLVAGGPSDTQYF. CDR3 DNA: TGTGCCAGCAGCTTGGTTGCGGGAGGGCCATCAGATACGCAGTATTTT. Based on the CDR3 plus reference TRBV5-4 and TRBJ2-3, the full variable domain is ETGVTQSPTHLIKTRGQQVTLRCSSQSGHNTVSWYQQALGQGPQFIFQYYREEENGRGNFPPRFSGLQFPNYSSELNVNALELDDSALYLCASSLVAGGPSDTQYFGPGTRLTVL.

This clonotype was observed at least ten times. In DNA form, the CDR3 reads TGTGCCAGCAGACGGACAGGGAACGGTCAGCCCCAGCATTTT. This gives the protein CASRRTGNGQPQHF. V gene TRBV6-1 combines with J gene TRBJ1-5, with TRBD1 matching 8 bases. This CDR3 spans 14 amino acids. In germline, CDR1 is MNHNS, CDR2 SASEGT. Unmatched junction bases numbered 7, after V lost 6 bases and J lost 6 bases.

This clonotype appeared many times. The J gene is TRBJ1-1, the V gene TRBV6-2 or TRBV6-3; D is uncertain. The CDR3 runs to 15 residues. CDR1 is MNHEY and CDR2 is SVGEGT in the germline V gene. V lost 5 bases and J 4 bases, leaving 17 bases between the germline ends. DNA for the CDR3: TGTGCCAGCAGTGAGGAGTATGGACGAGCCACTGAAGCTTTCTTT. This codes for CASSEEYGRATEAFF.

This clonotype was observed many times. The rearrangement links TRBV7-8 to TRBJ1-1, with D hard to call. The germline gives CDR1 SGHVS, CDR2 FQNEAQ. The CDR3 length is 14 residues. Trimming stripped 2 bases from V and 5 bases from J, with 12 bases between. This chain's CDR3 is CASSLYPGRTEAFF. The CDR3 nucleotides are TGTGCCAGCAGCTTATACCCGGGTCGGACTGAAGCTTTCTTT. The full variable domain, in which reference TRBV7-8 and TRBJ1-1 provide the parts outside the CDR3, is GAGVSQSPRYKVAKRGQDVALRCDPISGHVSLFWYQQALGQGPEFLTYFQNEAQLDKSGLPSDRFFAERPEGSVSTLKIQRTQQEDSAVYLCASSLYPGRTEAFFGQGTRLTVV.

Ten or more counts support this clonotype. This chain connects TRBV11-2 to TRBJ2-5, with TRBD1 matching 9 bases. This CDR3 is 15 amino acids long. From germline, CDR1 is SGHAT and CDR2 FQNNGV. V lost 3 bases and J lost 5; bases outside the gene matches: 7. The CDR3 region is CASSFLDRGWETQYF. As DNA, the CDR3 is TGTGCCAGCAGCTTCCTGGACAGGGGATGGGAGACCCAGTACTTC.

This clonotype was picked up a small number of times. V is TRBV24-1 and J is TRBJ2-6; D unresolved. This CDR3 is built from 16 residues. Trimming removed 4 bases from V and 2 bases from J, with 11 bases in between. Germline-derived CDR1 and CDR2 are KGHDR and SFDVKD. CDR3 in amino acids: CATSDPVAAGANVLTF. DNA for the CDR3: TGTGCCACCAGTGACCCTGTGGCGGCTGGGGCCAACGTCCTGACTTTC.

Ten or more counts support this clonotype. The CDR3 region is CASSEAPDRAYGYTF. The CDR3 nucleotides read TGTGCCAGCAGTGAAGCCCCGGACAGGGCGTATGGCTACACCTTC. The chain couples TRBV6-1 to TRBJ1-2; TRBD1 matches 8 bases. The V segment lost 0 bases and the J segment 5 bases; nucleotides outside the gene matches: 5. Germline V gives CDR1 MNHNS, CDR2 SASEGT. The CDR3 has 15 amino acids.

This clonotype was seen only a few times. The chain couples TRBV18 to TRBJ2-3, with TRBD1 matching over 8 bases. Trimming at V came to 2 bases and at J to 4 bases, leaving 5 bases not matched to a gene. This CDR3 region has 15 residues. CDR1 and CDR2 (germline): KGHSH, LQKENI. CDR3 in DNA: TGTGCCAGCTCACCAAGACAGGGGTTTGCAGATACGCAGTATTTT. This sequence encodes CASSPRQGFADTQYF.

This clonotype was observed many times. V usage is TRBV7-3 and J usage is TRBJ2-3; D unresolved. Trimming took off 2 bases at V and 4 bases at J, with 10 bases between the two ends. CDR1 is SGHTA and CDR2 is FQGTGA in the germline V gene. This CDR3 comprises 14 residues. This chain's CDR3 is CASSLVGDADTQYF. The CDR3 DNA sequence: TGTGCCAGCAGCTTAGTTGGAGACGCAGATACGCAGTATTTT.

This clonotype has a count of ten or more. This sequence joins TRBV7-2 and TRBJ2-1; TRBD2 agrees at 8 bases. With V trimmed by 8 bases and J by 8 bases, 14 bases remained unmatched. CDR1 is SGHTA and CDR2 is FQGNSA in the germline V gene. There are 15 residues in the CDR3. Here the CDR3 DNA reads TGTGCCAGCCATAAAGGAGCGGGAGCTGGATATGAGCAGTTCTTC. It is translated as CASHKGAGAGYEQFF.

Many counts were recorded for this clonotype. The V and J genes are TRBV11-2 and TRBJ2-7, with 8 bases fitting TRBD1. The CDR3 is 14 amino acids. The V gene end was trimmed by 5 bases and the J gene end by 3 bases; junction bases not matched to a gene: 6. CDR1 and CDR2 from the germline V gene are SGHAT and FQNNGV. CDR3 loop: CASSRGQGVYEQYF. DNA for the CDR3: TGTGCCAGCAGCCGAGGACAGGGAGTCTACGAGCAGTACTTC. The complete variable domain, with remaining parts taken from reference TRBV11-2 and TRBJ2-7, reads EAGVAQSPRYKIIEKRQSVAFWCNPISGHATLYWYQQILGQGPKLLIQFQNNGVVDDSQLPKDRFSAERLKGVDSTLKIQPAKLEDSAVYLCASSRGQGVYEQYFGPGTRLTVT.

This clonotype was seen a few times. The chain is built from TRBV18 and TRBJ1-1; D ambiguous. CDR3 length: 15 residues. Trimming took 3 bases from V and 0 from J, leaving 11 bases between them. Per germline, CDR1 KGHSH and CDR2 LQKENI. The CDR3 DNA reads TGTGCCAGCTCACCCGGGGTTCTCATGAACACTGAAGCTTTCTTT. Translated, it gives CASSPGVLMNTEAFF.

The chain uses TRBV7-9 and TRBJ1-4; 11 bases agree with TRBD1. The CDR3 totals 16 residues. V lost 9 bases to trimming and J lost 7 bases; unmatched junction nucleotides: 13. CDR1 and CDR2 (germline): SEHNR, FQNEAQ (reference sequence). The CDR3: CARLTSGQGESEKLFF. CDR3 DNA: TGTGCCAGGTTAACGTCGGGACAGGGGGAAAGTGAAAAACTGTTTTTT.

The chain is built from TRBV19 and TRBJ1-4; D might be TRBD1 (5 bases). Trimming took off 7 bases at V and 7 bases at J, with 13 bases between the two ends. This CDR3 is 13 amino acids long. Germline V gives CDR1 LNHDA, CDR2 SQIVND (reference sequence). The CDR3 sequence: CASTEGRGEKLFF. The CDR3 DNA follows: TGTGCCAGTACCGAGGGGAGGGGTGAAAAACTGTTTTTT.

A note on this clonotype: This may arise from a read error, as a much more abundant clone is one base away. V usage is TRBV6-5 and J usage is TRBJ2-1; D may be TRBD1 or TRBD2 (7 bases each). The DNA end is a closer match to TRBJ2-5, so the J assignment may be wrong. This CDR3 is built from 15 residues. Germline V CDR1 and CDR2: MNHEY, SVGAGI. The CDR3 bases are TGTGCCAGCAGTTACCCAGGGGGGGGGCGAGAGACCCAGTACTTC. This encodes CASSYPGGGRETQYF.

This clonotype has ten or more counts. V is TRBV6-1 and J is TRBJ2-5, with D unclear. Germline values: CDR1 MNHNS, CDR2 SASEGT. V lost 1 base and J lost 0, with 15 bases in between. This CDR3 is built from 17 residues. The CDR3 loop reads CASSEVGSLLYQETQYF. The CDR3, as DNA: TGTGCCAGCAGTGAAGTTGGTTCCCTCTTGTACCAAGAGACCCAGTACTTC.

This clonotype was detected many times. The chain combines TRBV7-8 with TRBJ2-7; 7 bases are a match to TRBD2. The CDR3 is made up of 16 amino acids. Germline trimming cut 0 bases from V and 2 bases from J; bases unmatched to any gene: 7. In germline, CDR1 is SGHVS, CDR2 FQNEAQ. CDR3 coding DNA: TGTGCCAGCAGCTTAGCCAGTACTAGCGTAACCTACGAGCAGTACTTC. This codes for CASSLASTSVTYEQYF.

Points on this clonotype: Only one base separates this from a far larger clonotype, so it likely reflects a read error. The gene calls are TRBV29-1 and TRBJ2-7; D is possibly TRBD2 (5 bases). The length of the CDR3 is 14 residues. The germline gives CDR1 SQVTM, CDR2 ANQGSEA. Trimming took 4 bases from V and 7 from J, leaving 20 bases between them. The chain's CDR3 is CSVAQVKNGDEQYF. Written as DNA, the CDR3 is TGCAGCGTTGCCCAGGTTAAAAACGGGGATGAGCAGTACTTC.

In this sample, this clonotype turned up many times. This chain links TRBV20-1 with TRBJ1-2, with 7 positions matching TRBD1. The V and J ends lost 5 bases and 2 bases, in that order; junction bases with no gene match: 8. Germline V gives CDR1 DFQATT, CDR2 SNEGSKA (reference sequence). This CDR3 has 14 amino acids. CDR3 nucleotides: TGCAGTGCTGCCCGGACAGGCGCCAACTATGGCTACACCTTC. As protein: CSAARTGANYGYTF.

This clonotype was recorded at least ten times. The genes are TRBV20-1 and TRBJ2-7, with D unclear. Germline loops: CDR1 DFQATT, CDR2 SNEGSKA (reference sequence). The CDR3 is 9 amino acids. Trimming took 6 bases from V and 3 from J, leaving 3 bases between them. CDR3 residues: CSANYEQYF. The CDR3 region has the DNA TGCAGTGCCAACTACGAGCAGTACTTC.